Each of the 8 T cell receptor beta chains below was sequenced from the same sample in a study of blood T cell repertoires in COVID-19. Only in-frame clones appear in the TCRdb table, and some are missing; sequencing was by immunoSEQ multiplex PCR. The sample lists around 620,000 clones, 85% to 90% occurring once. The source material was peripheral blood. The receptors here all came from a woman aged 18-29 years with acute or convalescent COVID-19.

This chain links TRBV3-1 (or the pseudogene TRBV3-2) with TRBJ1-3, with D unclear. V was trimmed by 4 bases and J by 0 bases, leaving 7 bases between them. The CDR3 totals 14 residues. Looked up from germline, CDR1 is LGHDT and CDR2 is YNNKEL (reference sequence). The CDR3 bases are TGTGCCAGCAGCCGAGGCAACTCTGGAAACACCATATATTTT. Its translation is CASSRGNSGNTIYF.

The J gene is TRBJ2-7, the V gene TRBV10-3; the match to TRBD1 covers 8 bases. Losses at the gene ends were 0 bases for V and 6 bases for J; bases not matched to a gene: 7. The CDR3 runs 15 residues. CDR1 is ENHRY and CDR2 is SYGVKD in the germline V gene. The CDR3 bases are TGTGCCATCAGTGAGTCGTCCGCAGGGGGCGCCGAGCAGTACTTC. It yields the protein CAISESSAGGAEQYF.

This clone was seen just once. The chain is built from TRBV21-1 and TRBJ1-1; TRBD1, the table's D call, lacks a check against the DNA. TRBV21-1 is reported as a pseudogene. This CDR3 spans 16 amino acids. The CDR3, as DNA: TGTGCCAGTCCGAACAAGGGACAGCTTGTGAACACTGAAGCTTTCTTT. Residues: CASPNKGQLVNTEAFF.

The chain has TRBV6-5 and TRBJ1-5, with D tentatively TRBD1 (5 bases). The germline V gene has CDR1 MNHEY and CDR2 SVGAGI. Trimming removed 4 bases from V and 4 bases from J, with 8 bases in between. The CDR3 covers 13 residues. This CDR3 is CASSSNRNQPQHF. CDR3 DNA sequence: TGTGCCAGCAGTTCCAACAGGAATCAGCCCCAGCATTTT.

The rearrangement uses TRBV27 and TRBJ2-5; 9 bases agree with TRBD2. The V and J ends lost 3 bases and 4 bases, in that order; junction bases with no gene match: 6. CDR1 MNHEY and CDR2 SMNVEV come from the germline V gene (reference sequence). The CDR3 sequence is 15 residues long. Here the CDR3 reads CASSLRGGFVETQYF. The CDR3 region has the DNA TGTGCCAGCAGTTTGCGGGGGGGGTTCGTAGAGACCCAGTACTTC.

The V call is TRBV5-1, the J call TRBJ1-1; 9 positions agree with TRBD1. The trim removed 3 bases at V and 5 bases at J, leaving 14 bases unmatched. CDR3 length equals 17 residues. CDR1 and CDR2 (germline): SGHRS, YFSETQ. The CDR3 coding sequence is TGCGCCAGCAGCTCCGCGGGTTTAACAGGGGGCGCAACTGAAGCTTTCTTT. The encoded protein is CASSSAGLTGGATEAFF.

This chain joins TRBV6-4 and TRBJ2-2; a possible D gene is TRBD1 (6 bases). V gave up 0 bases and J gave up 6 bases, with 8 bases separating them. This CDR3 comprises 14 residues. Germline V CDR1 and CDR2: MRHNA, SNTAGT. The CDR3 DNA reads TGTGCCAGCAGTGACTCGGGGGCAGCCGGGGAGCTGTTTTTT. Encoded protein: CASSDSGAAGELFF.

The chain links TRBV6-5 to TRBJ1-1; 7 bases match TRBD1. The CDR3 contains 14 residues. The germline CDR1 and CDR2 sequences are MNHEY and SVGAGI. Losses at the gene ends were 6 bases for V and 6 bases for J; bases not matched to a gene: 10. The DNA for the CDR3 is TGTGCCAGCAGGAACCCGCAGGGGGTTCCTGAAGCTTTCTTT. Translating it yields CASRNPQGVPEAFF.